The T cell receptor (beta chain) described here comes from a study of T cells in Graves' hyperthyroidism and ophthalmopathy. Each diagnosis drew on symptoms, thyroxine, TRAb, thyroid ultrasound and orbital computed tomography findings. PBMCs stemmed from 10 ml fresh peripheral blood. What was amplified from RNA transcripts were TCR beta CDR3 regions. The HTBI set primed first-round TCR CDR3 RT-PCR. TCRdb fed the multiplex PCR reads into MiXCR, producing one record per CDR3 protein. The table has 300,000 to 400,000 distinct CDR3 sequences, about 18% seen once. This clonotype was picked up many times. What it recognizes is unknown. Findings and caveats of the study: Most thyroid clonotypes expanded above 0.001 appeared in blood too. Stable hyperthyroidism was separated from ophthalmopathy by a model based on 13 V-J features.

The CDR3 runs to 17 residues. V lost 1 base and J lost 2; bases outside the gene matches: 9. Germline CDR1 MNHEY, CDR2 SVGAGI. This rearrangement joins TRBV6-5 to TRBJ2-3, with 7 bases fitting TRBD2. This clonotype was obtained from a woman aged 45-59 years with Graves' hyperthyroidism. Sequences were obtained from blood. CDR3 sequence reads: CASSYFLAVIATDTQYF. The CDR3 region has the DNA TGTGCCAGCAGTTACTTCCTAGCGGTGATTGCCACAGATACGCAGTATTTT.